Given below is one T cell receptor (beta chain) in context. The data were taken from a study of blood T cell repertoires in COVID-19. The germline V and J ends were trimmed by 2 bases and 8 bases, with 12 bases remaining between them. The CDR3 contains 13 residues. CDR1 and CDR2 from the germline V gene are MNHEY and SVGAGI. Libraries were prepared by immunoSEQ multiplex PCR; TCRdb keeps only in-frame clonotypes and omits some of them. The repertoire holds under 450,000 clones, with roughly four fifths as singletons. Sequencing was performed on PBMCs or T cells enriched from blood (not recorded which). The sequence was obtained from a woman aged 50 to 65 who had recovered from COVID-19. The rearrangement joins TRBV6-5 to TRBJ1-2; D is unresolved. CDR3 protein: CASSYDSTTGYTF. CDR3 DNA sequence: TGTGCCAGCAGTTACGACTCAACGACGGGCTACACCTTC.